This TCR beta chain emerged from a study of T cells in localized non-small cell lung cancer. Overall study findings and caveats: Sequence data derive from only one tumor region, so heterogeneity remains possible. Out of the top 100 tumor clones, a median around 50 were seen in adjacent lung.

This CDR3 has 14 amino acids. Germline CDR1 reads SGHVS; CDR2 reads FQNEAQ. The V end was cut by 1 base, the J end by 1 base, with 8 bases between. With respect to this clone: The target antigen is unknown.

Profiling relied on immunoSEQ multiplex PCR, and the TCRdb table lists in-frame clones only, not all of them. This sample has about 37,000 clones, with 80% to 95% found just once. Sequencing used peripheral blood mononuclear cells, obtained before any cancer treatment. This chain connects TRBV7-8 to TRBJ2-7; no firm D call. This clonotype originated in an older female donor with stage II lung adenocarcinoma. The CDR3 loop is CASSLEGRSYEQYF. CDR3 in DNA: TGTGCCAGCAGCTTAGAGGGCAGATCCTACGAGCAGTACTTC.